The 5 T cell receptor beta chains below were found in one sample sequenced in a study of CD4 and CD8 cells across lung adenocarcinoma regions. Via MiXCR, TCRdb re-called the PCR reads, giving one row per CDR3 protein. The sample shows more than 10,000 distinct CDR3 sequences, roughly 56% of them seen only once. Material: CD8+ T cells from the margin of a lung tumor. The receptor source for this set is a female donor with lung adenocarcinoma. The CD4 and CD8 labels of this study may be unreliable.

As concerns this clonotype: Germline and junction disagree at one end, which may indicate a read error. The chain uses TRBV6-5 and TRBJ2-4; D tentatively fits TRBD1 or TRBD2 (6 bases each). This CDR3 region has 15 residues. CDR1 is MNHEY, CDR2 SVGAGI, per germline. CDR3 protein: CARSSGLGGQDTQYF. CDR3 in DNA: TGTGCCCGCAGTTCGGGGCTGGGGGGCCAAGACACTCAGTACTTC.

The genes are TRBV27 and TRBJ1-4, with D maybe TRBD1 (6 bases). Trimming left V 6 bases short and J 7 bases short, with 15 bases between. Germline CDR1 reads MNHEY; CDR2 reads SMNVEV (reference sequence). The CDR3 spans 14 residues. CDR3 nucleotide sequence: TGTGCCAGCAGATCTGGGGGCTCCGGTGAAAAACTGTTTTTT. Its protein is CASRSGGSGEKLFF.

This clonotype has a single count. V is TRBV7-2 and J is TRBJ2-1, with 7 bases matching TRBD2. Germline trimming cut 0 bases from V and 3 bases from J; bases unmatched to any gene: 14. Germline V gives CDR1 SGHTA, CDR2 FQGNSA. The CDR3 has 19 amino acids. The CDR3 region is CASSLAGSGAPGIYNEQFF. The DNA for the CDR3 is TGTGCCAGCAGCTTAGCGGGCAGCGGGGCCCCGGGAATCTACAATGAGCAGTTCTTC.

The genes are TRBV11-2 and TRBJ2-1; 8 bases map to TRBD1. The tail of the sequence fits TRBJ2-7 better, so the J call may be wrong. This CDR3 comprises 15 residues. CDR1 and CDR2 (germline): SGHAT, FQNNGV. CDR3 in DNA: TGTGCCAGCAGCCCCGAACTCGGACAGGGCTACGAGCAGTACTTC. This codes for CASSPELGQGYEQYF.

This clonotype has more than one count but fewer than ten. The V call is TRBV15, the J call TRBJ1-2; D is uncertain. Trimming shortened V by 0 bases and J by 5 bases, and 13 bases separated the two germline ends. Germline lookup yields CDR1 LNHNV and CDR2 YYDKDF (reference sequence). The CDR3 contains 15 residues. In nucleotides, the CDR3 is TGTGCCACCAGCAGAGATAGGGCAGCCGCATATGGCTACACCTTC. This encodes CATSRDRAAAYGYTF.